This T cell receptor beta chain was captured by sequencing in a study of blood T cell repertoires in COVID-19. Study overall: Some COVID-19 samples were acute and others convalescent; all came from the United States, Italy and Spain. The cDNA or gDNA used as material had been derived from T cells, B-cell-depleted T cells, or PBMCs.

Original processing notes: Amplification of reference gene primers provided the estimated nucleated cell counts. Generated by immunoSEQ multiplex PCR, the TCRdb table keeps only in-frame clones and is missing some. That table furnishes V, J and clone size, whereas the DNA furnished D and trimming. The sample yields 130,000 or so clones, roughly 86% seen once. Germline assignment: CDR1 SGHTA and CDR2 FQGTGA. V lost 1 base, J lost 4 bases, and 7 bases lay in between. The CDR3 is 14 amino acids. This clone appeared a single time. The clonotype originates from an older woman with acute or convalescent COVID-19. The sequenced material came from peripheral blood. The chain employs TRBV7-3 and TRBJ2-2; no reliable D call. The DNA of the CDR3 is TGTGCCAGCAGCTTAAAGCATCCCACCGGGGAGCTGTTTTTT. It translates to CASSLKHPTGELFF. Supplemented by reference TRBV7-3 and TRBJ2-2, the full variable domain reads GAGVSQTPSNKVTEKGKYVELRCDPISGHTALYWYRQSLGQGPEFLIYFQGTGAADDSGLPNDRFFAVRPEGSVSTLKIQRTERGDSAVYLCASSLKHPTGELFFGEGSRLTVL.